Here is one T cell receptor (beta chain) with its context. The sample belongs to a study of blood T cell repertoires in COVID-19. Study summary: Samples of COVID-19 (acute and convalescent) were obtained from the United States, Italy and Spain. The cDNA or gDNA used as material had been derived from T cells, B-cell-depleted T cells, or PBMCs.

Per the study methods: Reference gene primers were amplified, and this amplification served to estimate nucleated cell counts. Measured with immunoSEQ multiplex PCR; TCRdb has only the in-frame clones, and not every one. The V and J calls and the clone size are those of that table, but D and trimming were determined from the DNA. The data contain some 71,000 clones, approximately 77% of them singletons. The CDR3 length is 17 residues. V dropped 4 bases and J dropped 5; count of bases not matched to a gene: 15. Germline CDR1 and CDR2: GTSNPN and SVGIG (reference sequence). The genes are TRBV30 and TRBJ2-5; TRBD2 agrees at 11 bases. The sequenced sample consisted of peripheral blood. The sequence was obtained from a woman aged 70 to 79 with acute or convalescent COVID-19. The CDR3: CAWNPASSGGAGETQYF. The CDR3 nucleotides read TGTGCCTGGAATCCGGCCAGTAGCGGGGGGGCCGGGGAGACCCAGTACTTC.